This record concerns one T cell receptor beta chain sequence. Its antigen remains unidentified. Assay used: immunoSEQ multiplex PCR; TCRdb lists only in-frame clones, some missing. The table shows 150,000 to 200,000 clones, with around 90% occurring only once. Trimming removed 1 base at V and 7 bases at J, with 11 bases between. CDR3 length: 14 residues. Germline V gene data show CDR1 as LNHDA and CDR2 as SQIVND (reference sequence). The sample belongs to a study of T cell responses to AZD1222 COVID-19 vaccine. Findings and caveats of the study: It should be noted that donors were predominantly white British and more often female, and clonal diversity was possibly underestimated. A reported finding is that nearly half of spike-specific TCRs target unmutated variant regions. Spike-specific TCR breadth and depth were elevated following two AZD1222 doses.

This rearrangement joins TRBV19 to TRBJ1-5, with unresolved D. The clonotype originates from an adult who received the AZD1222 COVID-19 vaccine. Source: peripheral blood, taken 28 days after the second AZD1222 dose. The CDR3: CASSIVPGRQPQHF. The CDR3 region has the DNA TGTGCCAGTAGTATAGTACCAGGTCGCCAGCCCCAGCATTTT.